Given below is one TCR beta chain in context. Its antigen remains unknown. The data were taken from a study of shared clonotypes between healthy human individuals. In the study overall: The study used three CD4 naive, three CD4 memory, two CD8 naive and one CD8 memory plate per donor. Points from the study as a whole: The expectation was that sequencing depth would affect clonotype sharing among donors.

Terminally differentiated effector memory CD45RA+ cells were excluded from the naive CD8 cells, which were CD45RO-negative and positively selected for CCR7. The donor cohort consisted entirely of Caucasian adults residing in Nashville, Tennessee. Template for every sorted-subset replicate PCR totaled 150 to 250 ng DNA, 30,000 to 35,000 T cell genomes. Some clones are missing from TCRdb's copy, which holds only in-frame ones; the method was immunoSEQ multiplex PCR. The profile shows fewer than 1 million clones, about 97% of them singletons. The source material was naive CD8+ T cells sorted from blood. This receptor was obtained from a man aged 25-40 years in good health.

The CDR3 region is CASTTGSGQPQHF. The CDR3 region has the DNA TGTGCCAGCACCACCGGATCGGGTCAGCCCCAGCATTTT. V usage is TRBV27 and J usage is TRBJ1-5, with D hard to call. CDR3 length: 13 residues. The germline gives CDR1 MNHEY, CDR2 SMNVEV (reference sequence). V was clipped by 7 bases and J by 6 bases, with 13 bases between them.